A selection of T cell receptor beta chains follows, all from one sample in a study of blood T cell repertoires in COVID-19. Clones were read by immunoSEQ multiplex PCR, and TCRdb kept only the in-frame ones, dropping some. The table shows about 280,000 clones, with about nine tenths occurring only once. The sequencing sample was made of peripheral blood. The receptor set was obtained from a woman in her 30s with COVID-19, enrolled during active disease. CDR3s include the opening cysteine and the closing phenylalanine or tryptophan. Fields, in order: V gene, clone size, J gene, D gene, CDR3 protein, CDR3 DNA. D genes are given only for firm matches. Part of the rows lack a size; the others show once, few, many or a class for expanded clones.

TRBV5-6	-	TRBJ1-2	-	CASSLEVLDGYTF	TGTGCCAGCAGCTTAGAGGTACTGGATGGCTACACCTTC
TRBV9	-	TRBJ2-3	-	CASSGTSDFGRTDTQYF	TGTGCCAGCAGCGGCACGAGTGACTTTGGTCGCACAGATACGCAGTATTTT
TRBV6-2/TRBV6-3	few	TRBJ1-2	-	CASSYLTGYTF	TGTGCCAGCAGTTACCTGACAGGCTACACCTTC
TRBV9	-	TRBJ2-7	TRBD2	CASSPYSGIEQYF	TGTGCCAGCAGTCCCTATAGCGGGATCGAGCAGTACTTC
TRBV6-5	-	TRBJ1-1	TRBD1	CATKGQGNTEAFF	TGTGCCACTAAGGGACAGGGGAACACTGAAGCTTTCTTT
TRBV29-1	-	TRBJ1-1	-	CSARDMNTEAFF	TGCAGCGCGAGAGATATGAACACTGAAGCTTTCTTT
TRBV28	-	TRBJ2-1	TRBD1	CASTLLQGTGLYNEQFF	TGTGCCAGCACCCTCCTCCAGGGGACAGGCTTATACAATGAGCAGTTCTTC
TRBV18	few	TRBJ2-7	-	CASSPLDREGEQYF	TGTGCCAGCTCACCCTTGGACAGGGAGGGCGAGCAGTACTTC
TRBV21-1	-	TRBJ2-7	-	CASSKRSGRAVNEQYF	TGTGCCAGCAGCAAAAGGAGCGGGAGGGCCGTGAACGAGCAGTACTTC
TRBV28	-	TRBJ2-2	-	CASSPPRGTGELFF	TGTGCCAGCAGTCCCCCCCGGGGCACCGGGGAGCTGTTTTTT
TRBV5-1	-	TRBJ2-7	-	CASSLAGAVHEQYF	TGCGCCAGCAGCTTGGCAGGGGCCGTCCACGAGCAGTACTTC
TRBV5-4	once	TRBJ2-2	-	CASSLYPLGELFF	TGTGCCAGCAGCCTCTACCCCTTAGGGGAGCTGTTTTTT